These 5 T cell receptor beta chains share one sample of origin, sequenced in a study of T cell responses to AZD1222 COVID-19 vaccine. Clones were read by immunoSEQ multiplex PCR, and TCRdb kept only the in-frame ones, dropping some. The sample yields around 60,000 clones, over 80% seen once. The input for sequencing was peripheral blood, taken 28 days after the second dose of the MenACWY control vaccine. The receptors come from an adult who received the MenACWY meningococcal vaccine as a control.

This clone was detected only a few times. This sequence joins TRBV20-1 and TRBJ1-6, with TRBD1 as a possible D gene (5 bases). This CDR3 contains 13 residues. Between the trimmed V and J ends, which lost 3 bases and 10 bases, there was a span of 13 bases. CDR1 and CDR2 (germline): DFQATT, SNEGSKA (reference sequence). The CDR3 nucleotides are TGCAGTGCTAGTTCAGGACGGGGGTCACCCCTCCACTTT. Its protein is CSASSGRGSPLHF.

This chain uses TRBV2 with TRBJ1-3; perhaps TRBD1 as D (6 bases). CDR3 size: 13 residues. From germline, CDR1 is SNHLY and CDR2 FYNNEI. The germline V and J ends were trimmed by 3 bases and 7 bases, with 10 bases remaining between them. CDR3 protein: CASSDTGWNTIYF. The DNA for the CDR3 is TGTGCCAGCAGTGATACAGGGTGGAACACCATATATTTT.

This clone was seen once. The rearrangement links TRBV6-1 to TRBJ1-3; no clear D. Germline V gene data show CDR1 as MNHNS and CDR2 as SASEGT. The CDR3 consists of 14 residues. Trimming stripped 3 bases from V and 0 bases from J, with 6 bases between. The CDR3 DNA reads as TGTGCCAGCAGTGACAAGAGCTCTGGAAACACCATATATTTT. Translating it yields CASSDKSSGNTIYF.

V and J are TRBV27 and TRBJ1-6; 7 bases are shared with TRBD1. Germline lookup yields CDR1 MNHEY and CDR2 SMNVEV (reference sequence). The J segment lost 2 bases and the V segment lost 3 bases, leaving 4 bases of the junction unmatched. This CDR3 is built from 16 residues. The CDR3 DNA is TGTGCCAGCAGTTTTGGGGGGACAGCCTATAATTCACCCCTCCACTTT. Residues: CASSFGGTAYNSPLHF.

V usage is TRBV7-6 and J usage is TRBJ2-1; TRBD2 agrees at 8 bases. Germline-derived CDR1 and CDR2 are SGHVS and FNYEAQ. The CDR3 sequence is 14 residues long. With 0 bases clipped from V and 6 bases from J, the junction kept 1 base outside the gene matches. The CDR3: CASSLASGSNEQFF. Written as DNA, the CDR3 is TGTGCCAGCAGCTTAGCCAGCGGGAGCAATGAGCAGTTCTTC.